The 29 T cell receptor beta chains below all came from one sample that was sequenced in a study of T cell changes during pregnancy in multiple sclerosis. The data were produced by immunoSEQ multiplex PCR, yet TCRdb's version contains in-frame clones alone and is incomplete. Of nearly 45,000 clones listed, approximately 96% are singletons. The input for sequencing was peripheral blood, taken in the second trimester of pregnancy. Every receptor here comes from a female donor with multiple sclerosis, enrolled in a pregnancy study.

J is TRBJ2-7 and V is TRBV5-1, with D possibly being TRBD1 (6 bases). CDR3 length equals 13 residues. V lost 0 bases and J 5 bases, leaving 9 bases between the germline ends. CDR1 and CDR2 from the germline V gene are SGHRS and YFSETQ. CDR3 sequence (DNA): TGCGCCAGCAGCTTGGGAGGGACAAACGAGCAGTACTTC. Protein: CASSLGGTNEQYF.

The chain joins TRBV7-9 to TRBJ2-5; 7 nucleotides match TRBD2. Germline V lookup: CDR1 SEHNR, CDR2 FQNEAQ (reference sequence). The CDR3 is made up of 15 amino acids. V shed 3 bases and J 4 bases; nucleotides not matched to a gene: 8. The CDR3 DNA reads as TGTGCCAGCAGCTTGGTGGCGGGAGTTGGAGAGACCCAGTACTTC. Its translation: CASSLVAGVGETQYF.

The chain couples TRBV7-3 to TRBJ2-5, with D tentatively TRBD1 (7 bases). Trimming took off 1 base at V and 4 bases at J, with 16 bases between the two ends. The CDR3 spans 16 residues. Germline V gene data show CDR1 as SGHTA and CDR2 as FQGTGA. The CDR3 loop is CASSLKGPGGPETQYF. The CDR3 DNA is TGTGCCAGCAGCTTAAAGGGCCCAGGGGGGCCAGAGACCCAGTACTTC.

This chain's CDR3 is CASSRHSGNTEAFF. As DNA, the CDR3 is TGTGCCAGCAGCCGTCACTCGGGGAACACTGAAGCTTTCTTT. The chain carries TRBV7-6 and TRBJ1-1; D not resolved. Trimming stripped 5 bases from V and 1 base from J, with 11 bases between. The CDR3 is 14 amino acids. The germline CDR1 and CDR2 sequences are SGHVS and FNYEAQ.

V gene TRBV14 combines with J gene TRBJ1-4, with D possibly matching TRBD1 (5 bases). The V end lost 1 base, the J end lost 6 bases, and 15 bases lay between the germline ends. CDR1 is SGHDN, CDR2 FVKESK, per germline. This CDR3 is built from 16 residues. The CDR3 region is CASSQADPRDYEKLFF. Here the CDR3 DNA reads TGTGCCAGCAGCCAAGCCGATCCCAGGGACTATGAAAAACTGTTTTTT. Using reference TRBV14 and TRBJ1-4 for the parts outside the CDR3, the full variable domain is EAGVTQFPSHSVIEKGQTVTLRCDPISGHDNLYWYRRVMGKEIKFLLHFVKESKQDESGMPNNRFLAERTGGTYSTLKVQPAELEDSGVYFCASSQADPRDYEKLFFGSGTQLSVL.

The chain has TRBV12-5 and TRBJ2-1; D is perhaps TRBD1 (6 bases). V shed 6 bases and J shed 7 bases, with 13 bases lying between them. This CDR3 spans 13 amino acids. Germline CDR1 LGHNT, CDR2 FRNRAP. In DNA form, the CDR3 reads TGTGCTAGTGGGAGGACAGAGGGTAATGAGCAGTTCTTC. Protein sequence: CASGRTEGNEQFF.

In nucleotides, the CDR3 is TGCAGCCCTCTCCGCCAAGAGACCCAGTACTTC. Translation gives CSPLRQETQYF. The chain recombines TRBV29-1 with TRBJ2-5; D gene unclear. The CDR3 length is 11 residues. The V end lost 8 bases, the J end lost 1 base, and 8 bases lay between the germline ends. The germline gives CDR1 SQVTM, CDR2 ANQGSEA.

The chain couples TRBV7-9 to TRBJ2-7, with TRBD1 matching over 7 bases. Trimming removed 3 bases from V and 2 bases from J; junction bases left unmatched: 10. CDR1 and CDR2 (germline): SEHNR, FQNEAQ (reference sequence). The CDR3 covers 16 residues. The CDR3 loop reads CASSFSLQGTPYEQYF. CDR3 DNA: TGTGCCAGCAGCTTCTCCCTACAGGGGACACCCTACGAGCAGTACTTC.

The chain is built from TRBV5-4 and TRBJ2-7; 11 bases map to TRBD2. V gave up 3 bases and J gave up 7 bases; unmatched junction bases: 3. Germline CDR1 and CDR2: SGHNT and YYREEE (reference sequence). CDR3 size: 13 residues. The CDR3: CASSSTSGVEQYF. The CDR3 coding sequence is TGTGCCAGCAGCTCGACTAGCGGGGTGGAGCAGTACTTC.

This clone was observed once. This chain joins TRBV9 and TRBJ2-7, with TRBD1 matching over 8 bases. CDR1 SGDLS and CDR2 YYNGEE come from the germline V gene. V shed 2 bases, J shed 4 bases, and the junction held 8 bases outside the gene matches. This CDR3 is 15 amino acids long. CDR3 residues: CASSVGPGGVYEQYF. The CDR3 nucleotides are TGTGCCAGCAGCGTTGGGCCAGGGGGCGTATACGAGCAGTACTTC.

This sequence joins TRBV5-1 and TRBJ2-7; tentative D call: TRBD2 (5 bases). The CDR3 has 16 residues. The V end lost 0 bases, the J end lost 0 bases, and 13 bases lay between the germline ends. Germline V gene lookup returns CDR1 SGHRS and CDR2 YFSETQ. The CDR3 nucleotides are TGCGCCAGCAGCTTGGCCTCTAGCACCCGCTCCTACGAGCAGTACTTC. Protein sequence: CASSLASSTRSYEQYF.

In this sample, this clone turned up once. The gene calls are TRBV7-8 and TRBJ2-2, with 7 positions matching TRBD2. With 1 base clipped from V and 4 bases from J, the junction kept 3 bases outside the gene matches. This CDR3 spans 15 amino acids. Germline lookup yields CDR1 SGHVS and CDR2 FQNEAQ. CDR3 sequence: CASSLVAGFTGELFF. The DNA of the CDR3 is TGTGCCAGCAGCTTAGTAGCGGGCTTCACCGGGGAGCTGTTTTTT. The whole variable domain, filled in from reference TRBV7-8 and TRBJ2-2, reads GAGVSQSPRYKVAKRGQDVALRCDPISGHVSLFWYQQALGQGPEFLTYFQNEAQLDKSGLPSDRFFAERPEGSVSTLKIQRTQQEDSAVYLCASSLVAGFTGELFFGEGSRLTVL.

The chain recombines TRBV28 with TRBJ2-5, with D perhaps TRBD1 (6 bases). V was shortened by 4 bases and J by 5 bases, with 14 bases between the two germline ends. Germline CDR1 MDHEN, CDR2 SYDVKM. The CDR3 runs to 14 residues. CDR3 nucleotides: TGTGCCAGCAGTTACCAGGGGCGGCGGGAGACCCAGTACTTC. Translated, it gives CASSYQGRRETQYF. Together with reference TRBV28 and TRBJ2-5, the CDR3 gives the full variable domain: DVKVTQSSRYLVKRTGEKVFLECVQDMDHENMFWYRQDPGLGLRLIYFSYDVKMKEKGDIPEGYSVSREKKERFSLILESASTNQTSMYLCASSYQGRRETQYFGPGTRLLVL.

This clone was counted a few times. The V and J genes are TRBV2 and TRBJ1-6; D gene uncertain. V shed 6 bases and J shed 5 bases, with 11 bases lying between them. The CDR3 runs 14 residues. Germline CDR1 SNHLY, CDR2 FYNNEI. CDR3 DNA sequence: TGTGCCAGCAGCCTTACAGTTAATAATTCACCCCTCCACTTT. It encodes CASSLTVNNSPLHF.

This chain connects TRBV28 to TRBJ2-7; TRBD2 matches 10 bases. The V gene's germline CDR1 is MDHEN and CDR2 SYDVKM. Trimming at V came to 8 bases and at J to 0 bases, leaving 10 bases not matched to a gene. The CDR3 consists of 16 residues. The CDR3 nucleotides read TGTGCCAGCCCACCGACAGCGGGGGGGTCCTCCTACGAGCAGTACTTC. Translating it yields CASPPTAGGSSYEQYF.

This chain joins TRBV4-1 and TRBJ1-1; D gene unclear. The CDR3 runs 14 residues. The V end lost 11 bases, the J end lost 0 bases, and 16 bases lay between the germline ends. Germline V gives CDR1 MGHRA, CDR2 YSYEKL. CDR3 residues: CASSKIGMNTEAFF. The CDR3 coding sequence is TGCGCCTCCTCCAAGATCGGGATGAACACTGAAGCTTTCTTT.

This clone was picked up a small number of times. The V call is TRBV2, the J call TRBJ1-5; D is undetermined. Deletions cut 5 bases from V and 3 bases from J, with 11 bases between. The CDR3 is 14 residues long. Germline assignment: CDR1 SNHLY and CDR2 FYNNEI. The CDR3 loop is CASSLASVNQPQHF. In DNA, the CDR3 is TGTGCCAGCAGTCTTGCCAGTGTCAATCAGCCCCAGCATTTT.

This chain links TRBV9 with TRBJ2-7; D may be TRBD2 (5 bases). The CDR3 extends over 14 amino acids. From germline, CDR1 is SGDLS and CDR2 YYNGEE. V lost 2 bases to trimming and J lost 0 bases, with 9 bases between them. CDR3 in amino acids: CASSVTGISYEQYF. In nucleotides, the CDR3 is TGTGCCAGCAGCGTCACGGGAATCTCCTACGAGCAGTACTTC.

The V gene is TRBV18, the J gene TRBJ1-2; 10 nucleotides align to TRBD1. CDR3 size: 16 residues. With V trimmed by 3 bases and J by 6 bases, 10 bases remained unmatched. From germline, CDR1 is KGHSH and CDR2 LQKENI. The CDR3 DNA reads as TGTGCCAGCTCACCTAGCCGGGACAGGGGTTCGGATGGCTACACCTTC. Its protein is CASSPSRDRGSDGYTF. The complete variable domain, with remaining parts taken from reference TRBV18 and TRBJ1-2, reads NAGVMQNPRHLVRRRGQEARLRCSPMKGHSHVYWYRQLPEEGLKFMVYLQKENIIDESGMPKERFSAEFPKEGPSILRIQQVVRGDSAAYFCASSPSRDRGSDGYTFGSGTRLTVV.

This rearrangement joins TRBV12-2 to TRBJ2-7; the table's TRBD2 call for D was not verified on the DNA. TRBV12-2 is a listed pseudogene. The CDR3 length is 13 residues. This CDR3 reads CATRMRAGGEQYF. The CDR3 coding sequence is TGTGCAACAAGAATGAGGGCGGGAGGCGAGCAGTACTTC.

On this clone itself: The junction departs from the called germline gene at one end, perhaps through a read error. V gene TRBV10-3 combines with J gene TRBJ2-3, with a weak D call TRBD2 (5 bases). Germline CDR1 ENHRY, CDR2 SYGVKD. The CDR3 is 13 residues long. CDR3 region: CAITEGPTDTQYF. For the CDR3, the DNA is TGTGCCATCACTGAGGGCCCAACAGATACGCAGTATTTT.

This clone was counted a single time. The chain employs TRBV27 and TRBJ2-1; 9 bases match TRBD1. This CDR3 contains 15 residues. In germline, CDR1 is MNHEY, CDR2 SMNVEV (reference sequence). V lost 4 bases, J lost 3 bases, and 4 bases stayed unmatched. The DNA of the CDR3 is TGTGCCAGCAGTTCCACGACAGGGGGCTACAATGAGCAGTTCTTC. It translates to CASSSTTGGYNEQFF.

Of note for this clone: At one boundary the junction diverges from the germline segment, which might be a read error. The chain links TRBV6-1 to TRBJ1-2; unclear D gene. CDR1 and CDR2 (germline): MNHNS, SASEGT. The CDR3 spans 10 residues. CDR3 in amino acids: CASSDPQSRF. The CDR3 DNA reads as TGTGCCAGCAGTGATCCCCAAAGTAGATTC.

The J gene is TRBJ2-1, the V gene TRBV10-3; 7 bases match TRBD1. CDR3 length equals 19 residues. V lost 0 bases, J lost 1 base, and 12 bases stayed unmatched. Per the germline V gene, CDR1 is ENHRY and CDR2 is SYGVKD. For the CDR3, the DNA is TGTGCCATCAGTGAGTCTGGGACAGAAATACGTCCATCCTACAATGAGCAGTTCTTC. This codes for CAISESGTEIRPSYNEQFF.

V and J are TRBV5-5 and TRBJ1-6; 9 nucleotides agree with TRBD1. J gave up 5 bases and V 1 base, and 1 base lay outside the gene matches. Germline V gives CDR1 SGHKS, CDR2 YYEKEE (reference sequence). The CDR3 consists of 15 residues. The CDR3 sequence: CASSLWDRDNSPLHF. The CDR3 DNA is TGTGCCAGCAGCTTGTGGGACAGGGATAATTCACCCCTCCACTTT.

The V call is TRBV14, the J call TRBJ1-5; perhaps TRBD1 as D (5 bases). The CDR3 runs 15 residues. Trimming stripped 4 bases from V and 2 bases from J, with 12 bases between. In germline, CDR1 is SGHDN, CDR2 FVKESK. CDR3 sequence: CASSLSGMGNQPQHF. CDR3 coding DNA: TGTGCCAGCAGCCTCTCAGGGATGGGCAATCAGCCCCAGCATTTT.

The chain recombines TRBV2 with TRBJ2-7; tentatively, D is TRBD1 (5 bases). V was pared by 4 bases and J by 3 bases, with 16 bases between. This CDR3 is built from 15 residues. CDR1 and CDR2 (germline): SNHLY, FYNNEI. Here the CDR3 DNA reads TGTGCCAGCAGTGTGGGTCAGGGTCGCTACTACGAGCAGTACTTC. Translation gives CASSVGQGRYYEQYF.

The chain has TRBV27 and TRBJ2-4, with a weak D call TRBD1 (5 bases). The CDR3 is made up of 15 amino acids. The V and J ends lost 2 bases and 1 base respectively, with 9 bases between them. Germline assignment: CDR1 MNHEY and CDR2 SMNVEV (reference sequence). Here the CDR3 DNA reads TGTGCCAGCAGTTTACTGGCAGGGGCCAAAAACATTCAGTACTTC. This sequence encodes CASSLLAGAKNIQYF.

The gene calls are TRBV6-1 and TRBJ1-4; the match to TRBD1 covers 9 bases. Germline CDR1 MNHNS, CDR2 SASEGT. The CDR3 runs to 14 residues. V shed 4 bases, J shed 7 bases, and the junction held 4 bases outside the gene matches. The CDR3 loop reads CASSATGGVEKLFF. CDR3 in DNA: TGTGCCAGCAGTGCGACAGGGGGAGTTGAAAAACTGTTTTTT.